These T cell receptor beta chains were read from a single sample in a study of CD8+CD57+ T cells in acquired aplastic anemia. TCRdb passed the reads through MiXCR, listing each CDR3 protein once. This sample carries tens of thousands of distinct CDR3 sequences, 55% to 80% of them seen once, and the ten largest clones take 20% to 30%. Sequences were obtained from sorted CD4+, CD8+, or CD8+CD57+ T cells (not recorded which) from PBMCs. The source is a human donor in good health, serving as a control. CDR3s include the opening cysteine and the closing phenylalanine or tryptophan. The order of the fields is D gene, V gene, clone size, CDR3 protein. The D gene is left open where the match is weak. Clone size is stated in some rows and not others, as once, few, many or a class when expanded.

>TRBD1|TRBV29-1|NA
CSVDQGQGARGYTF
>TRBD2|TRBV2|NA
CASSLAGVNEQFF
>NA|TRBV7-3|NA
CASSPHQGYEQYF
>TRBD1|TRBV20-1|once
CSARYYRGTDSPLHF
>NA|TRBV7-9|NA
CASSLIRLDGYTF
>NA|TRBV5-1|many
CASSLGGSSGNTIYF
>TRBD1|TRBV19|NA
CASSSRDSAGYTF
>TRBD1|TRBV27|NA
CASSLSIAPGQPRTQYF
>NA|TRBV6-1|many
CASSDLNYGYTF
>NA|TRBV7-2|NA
CASSQGRNSNQPQHF
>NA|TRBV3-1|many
CASSQDLGGVSYEQYF
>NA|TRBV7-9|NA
CASSFGLGWNEQYF
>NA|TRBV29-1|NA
CSVRDGFYGYTF
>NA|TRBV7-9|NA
CASTLRATEAFF
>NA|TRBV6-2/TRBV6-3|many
CASSYPGALHYEQYF
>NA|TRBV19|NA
CASSRPGGLNTEAFF
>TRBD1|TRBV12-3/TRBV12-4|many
CASSFSWDSFDSTEAFF
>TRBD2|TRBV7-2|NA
CASAAGGDNEQFF
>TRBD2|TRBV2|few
CASRYSGGASHNEQFF
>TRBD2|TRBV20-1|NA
CSAREPPRITSGGPTNYEQYF
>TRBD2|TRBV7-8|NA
CASSLGVAGGPGDTQYF
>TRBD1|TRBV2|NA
CASSEPTRQGSGALF
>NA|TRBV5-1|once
CASAYREGYEQYF
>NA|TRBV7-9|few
CASSLDKSYGYTF
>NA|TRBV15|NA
CATSRGNPGANVLTF
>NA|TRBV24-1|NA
CATSEPPGETQYF
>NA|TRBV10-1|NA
CASLGGLYEQYF
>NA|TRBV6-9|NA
CASGGTNANYGYAF
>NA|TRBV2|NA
CASSGPGSQAFF
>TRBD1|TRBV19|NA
CASSPPDRGKSPLHF
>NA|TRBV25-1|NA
CASSEGAGELFF
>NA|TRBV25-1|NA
CASRSKWGPQHF
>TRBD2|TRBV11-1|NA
CASSLVGGRNYEQYF
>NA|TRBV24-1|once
CATRSNEDCNEQFF
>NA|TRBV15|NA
CATSRDRATGGVEDIQYF
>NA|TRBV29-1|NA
CSVGGQGRSTDTQYF
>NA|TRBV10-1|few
CASSQWGQETQYF
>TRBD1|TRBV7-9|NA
CASSLRAYGQGPNEQYF
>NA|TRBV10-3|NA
CAISESGRYTF
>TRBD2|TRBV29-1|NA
CSVLGGRSTDTQYF
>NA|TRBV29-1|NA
CSVVSGNTIYF
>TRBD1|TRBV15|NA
CATRTGQALGNEQFF
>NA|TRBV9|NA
CASSVGGDLTYEQYF
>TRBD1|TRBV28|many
CASSFLGQGPTYEQYF